This TCR beta chain comes out of a study of shared clonotypes between healthy human individuals. Sequencing used immunoSEQ multiplex PCR; TCRdb keeps in-frame clones, though not all of them. In the table there are millions of clones, roughly 92% of which are singletons. V gave up 4 bases and J gave up 1 base, with 13 bases separating them. Germline-derived CDR1 and CDR2 are GTSNPN and SVGIG (reference sequence). The CDR3 contains 14 residues. Study-wide points: Represented genetic and exposure-history diversity was restricted by having few donors.

For this clone: Its antigen is not known.

Sequencing input: naive CD4+ T cells sorted from blood. As to subset: CD45RA+ positively selected. The rearrangement joins TRBV30 to TRBJ2-5; D perhaps matches TRBD2 (5 bases). This TCR derives from a man younger than 30 in good health. As DNA, the CDR3 is TGTGCCTGGAACCGAAACCGGGGCCAAGAGACCCAGTACTTC. Its protein is CAWNRNRGQETQYF.